Listed below are T cell receptor beta chains from one sample, sequenced in a study of CD8+CD57+ T cells in acquired aplastic anemia. TCRdb independently ran MiXCR on the reads; one entry per CDR3 protein. The sample carries roughly 190,000 distinct CDR3 sequences, just under 50% recorded once. The sample comprised sorted CD4+, CD8+, or CD8+CD57+ T cells (not recorded which) from PBMCs. These receptor sequences come from a human donor with aplastic anemia. Each CDR3 is given with its conserved first and last residue. A D gene is named only where the DNA matches it firmly. Clone size is given for some rows only: seen once, a few or many times, or a class if the clone is expanded.

clone_size j_call d_call v_call cdr3_nt cdr3_aa
many TRBJ1-3 . TRBV7-9 TGTGCCAGCAGCTTAGGGGAGGGAAACACCATATATTTT CASSLGEGNTIYF
. TRBJ2-2 TRBD1 TRBV11-2 TGTGCCAGCAGCTTAGGGGGGACAGGGTACACCGGGGAGCTGTTTTTT CASSLGGTGYTGELFF
few TRBJ2-7 . TRBV18 TGTGCCAGCTCACCAAGACAGCTCAGCTACGAGCAGTACTTC CASSPRQLSYEQYF
. TRBJ1-6 . TRBV2 TGTGCCAGCTCCAGTTGGGTCCCCTATAATTCACCCCTCCACTTT CASSSWVPYNSPLHF
many TRBJ2-5 TRBD2 TRBV7-2 TGTGCCAGCAGCCCCCCAGCGGGAGTCGGAGAGACCCAGTACTTC CASSPPAGVGETQYF
many TRBJ2-3 . TRBV4-2 TGTGCCAGCAGCCAAGAGAGGGCAGGCACAGATACGCAGTATTTT CASSQERAGTDTQYF
. TRBJ1-2 . TRBV19 TGTGCCAGTAGTCCAATGGGGGGAGGCTACACCTTC CASSPMGGGYTF
few TRBJ2-1 TRBD2 TRBV12-3/TRBV12-4 TGTGCCAGCACCCCCGGGGGGAGGCAGTTCTTC CASTPGGRQFF
. TRBJ2-3 . TRBV7-9 TGTGCCAGCACGCAGAGCACAGATACGCAGTATTTT CASTQSTDTQYF
. TRBJ2-5 TRBD1 TRBV20-1 TGCAGTGCTAGAGAAACAGGGGTAGAGACCCAGTACTTC CSARETGVETQYF
many TRBJ2-1 . TRBV20-1 TGCAGTGCTGGGCCCGGTGGGGATGAGCAGTTCTTC CSAGPGGDEQFF
. TRBJ2-6 . TRBV19 TGTGCCAGTAGTAAGGACATCTCCGGGGCCAACGTCCTGACTTTC CASSKDISGANVLTF
many TRBJ1-2 . TRBV5-8 TGTGCCAGCAGCTTTTCCCGTTCAGGCGGCTACACCTTC CASSFSRSGGYTF
. TRBJ2-1 TRBD1 TRBV12-3/TRBV12-4 TGTGCCAGCAGTCCTAGGGACAGGGTATGGGAGCAGTTCTTC CASSPRDRVWEQFF
. TRBJ1-4 . TRBV7-9 TGTGCCAGCAGCTTAGGGGGGCAGGGTGAAAAACTGTTTTTT CASSLGGQGEKLFF
. TRBJ2-2 . TRBV15 TGTGCCACCAGCAGTTTGGGGCTAGCGAGAACCGGGGAGCTGTTTTTT CATSSLGLARTGELFF
. TRBJ1-4 . TRBV10-3 TGTGCCATGGGGGACGGCACTAATGAAAAACTGTTTTTT CAMGDGTNEKLFF
. TRBJ1-1 . TRBV10-3 TGTGCCATCAGCCTACGAGAGGGGAACACTGAAGCTTTCTTT CAISLREGNTEAFF
. TRBJ2-1 TRBD1 TRBV11-2 TGTGCCAGCAGCCCGACGACAGGGGGGAATGAGCAGTTCTTC CASSPTTGGNEQFF
. TRBJ1-2 . TRBV24-1 TGTGCCACCAGTGAGGCGGAGTATGGCTACACCTTC CATSEAEYGYTF
many TRBJ2-6 TRBD1 TRBV2 TGTGCCAGTGGGGACAGGGCTGGGGCCAACGTCCTGACTTTC CASGDRAGANVLTF
medium-sized TRBJ2-4 TRBD2 TRBV2 TGTGCCAGCAGTGTAACTAGCGGGGTGGGGAACATTCAGTACTTC CASSVTSGVGNIQYF
many TRBJ2-3 . TRBV7-3 TGTGCCAGCAGCTTAATGGGGGAGAGCACAGATACGCAGTATTTT CASSLMGESTDTQYF
many TRBJ1-2 . TRBV12-3/TRBV12-4 TGTGCCAGCAGTTTACACAGGCGGGGTTATGGCTACACCTTC CASSLHRRGYGYTF
few TRBJ1-6 TRBD1 TRBV6-4 TGTGCCAGCAGTGCAAGACAGGGGGATAATTCACCCCTCCACTTT CASSARQGDNSPLHF
many TRBJ2-5 . TRBV5-4 TGTGCCAGCAGCAAGGGACAAGAGACCCAGTACTTC CASSKGQETQYF
. TRBJ1-2 . TRBV14 TGTGCCAGCAGCCAAGGGGGATTCTATGGCTACACCTTC CASSQGGFYGYTF